This TCR beta chain was documented in a study of blood T cell repertoires in COVID-19. Comments on this clone: The junction does not match germline at one end; this may be a read error.

A case of COVID-19 had been met by exposed participants within 2 weeks before study entry. Measured with immunoSEQ multiplex PCR; TCRdb has only the in-frame clones, and not every one. Of some 190,000 clones in the sample, 60% to 80% are singletons; the top ten hold over 13%. The TCR comes from a man in his sixties who had been exposed to COVID-19. The sample taken for sequencing was PBMCs or T cells enriched from blood (not recorded which).

The CDR3 DNA reads TGTGCCAGCAGCCGCATCGGGACTAGCGGGAGGGAGCGGTTCTTC. Encoded protein: CASSRIGTSGRERFF. The chain links TRBV11-1 to TRBJ2-1; 16 nucleotides agree with TRBD2. Germline lookup yields CDR1 SGHAT and CDR2 FQDESV (reference sequence). CDR3 size: 15 residues.